The next 19 T cell receptor beta chains were all read from a single sample in a study of shared clonotypes between healthy human individuals. The repertoire was sequenced with immunoSEQ multiplex PCR; TCRdb's copy has only in-frame clones and lacks some. The sample has millions of clones; about 95% are singletons. Naive CD8 cells comprised CD45RO-negative, CCR7-positively selected cells, excluding terminally differentiated effector memory CD45RA+ cells. The material sequenced was naive CD8+ T cells sorted from blood. The receptors were sampled from a man aged 18 to 29 in good health.

This clone was detected once. Additional DNA sequences in this sample encode the identical CDR3. The genes are TRBV6-1 and TRBJ2-7; tentatively, D is TRBD1 or TRBD2 (6 bases each). Germline values: CDR1 MNHNS, CDR2 SASEGT. CDR3 length equals 14 residues. Trimming removed 6 bases from V and 0 bases from J, with 12 bases in between. CDR3 coding DNA: TGTGCCAGCAGCCCACGGGGGCTCTCCTACGAGCAGTACTTC. This sequence encodes CASSPRGLSYEQYF.

V usage is TRBV14 and J usage is TRBJ1-6, with D uncertain. The CDR3 contains 12 residues. With 4 bases removed from V and 9 bases from J, the gap between germline ends came to 7 bases. Germline CDR1 SGHDN, CDR2 FVKESK. The CDR3 bases are TGTGCCAGCAGCCGTCGAGGTTCACCCCTCCACTTT. It encodes CASSRRGSPLHF. Full variable domain (outside the CDR3, taken from reference TRBV14 and TRBJ1-6): EAGVTQFPSHSVIEKGQTVTLRCDPISGHDNLYWYRRVMGKEIKFLLHFVKESKQDESGMPNNRFLAERTGGTYSTLKVQPAELEDSGVYFCASSRRGSPLHFGNGTRLTVT.

The chain joins TRBV5-1 to TRBJ1-4; no reliable D call. CDR3 size: 11 residues. The germline V and J ends were trimmed by 2 bases and 12 bases, with 8 bases remaining between them. Germline V gene sequence: CDR1 SGHRS, CDR2 YFSETQ. CDR3 in DNA: TGCGCCAGCAGCTTAGGCAATCAACTGTTTTTT. Its protein is CASSLGNQLFF. Complete variable domain (other parts from reference TRBV5-1 and TRBJ1-4): KAGVTQTPRYLIKTRGQQVTLSCSPISGHRSVSWYQQTPGQGLQFLFEYFSETQRNKGNFPGRFSGRQFSNSRSEMNVSTLELGDSALYLCASSLGNQLFFGSGTQLSVL.

The chain uses TRBV27 and TRBJ2-5, with 10 bases fitting TRBD1. This CDR3 has 14 amino acids. J gave up 4 bases and V 6 bases, and 5 bases lay outside the gene matches. Germline CDR1 and CDR2: MNHEY and SMNVEV (reference sequence). This chain's CDR3 is CASSMTGGGETQYF. The CDR3 DNA reads TGTGCCAGCAGCATGACAGGGGGCGGAGAGACCCAGTACTTC.

This chain joins TRBV7-9 and TRBJ2-1; D possibly corresponds to TRBD1 (5 bases). The CDR3 is 14 amino acids. CDR1 SEHNR and CDR2 FQNEAQ come from the germline V gene (reference sequence). V was trimmed by 4 bases and J by 3 bases, leaving 10 bases between them. The CDR3 here is CASSYPDSYNEQFF. In DNA form, the CDR3 reads TGTGCCAGCAGCTACCCAGACAGCTACAATGAGCAGTTCTTC.

This chain links TRBV6-5 with TRBJ2-5; 9 positions match TRBD2. Germline V gene lookup returns CDR1 MNHEY and CDR2 SVGAGI. The ends lost 1 base at V and 2 bases at J; junction bases unmatched: 5. The CDR3 extends over 16 amino acids. CDR3 sequence reads: CASSYWAGGTQETQYF. The CDR3, as DNA: TGTGCCAGCAGTTACTGGGCGGGAGGGACTCAAGAGACCCAGTACTTC.

The V and J genes are TRBV7-9 and TRBJ1-3; no definite D call. Trimming cost V 2 bases and J 0 bases, with 11 bases left between them. The CDR3 has 16 amino acids. Germline CDR1 SEHNR, CDR2 FQNEAQ (reference sequence). The CDR3: CASSLSRSVSGNTIYF. For the CDR3, the DNA is TGTGCCAGCAGCTTATCTCGGTCCGTCTCTGGAAACACCATATATTTT.

CDR3 loop: CASSDRGDHQETQYF. The DNA of the CDR3 is TGCGCCAGCAGCGATCGGGGGGACCACCAAGAGACCCAGTACTTC. The chain carries TRBV4-1 and TRBJ2-5; TRBD2 agrees at 7 bases. CDR3 size: 15 residues. Unmatched junction bases numbered 6, after V lost 5 bases and J lost 0 bases. Looked up from germline, CDR1 is MGHRA and CDR2 is YSYEKL.

The chain is built from TRBV6-5 and TRBJ1-4; D may be TRBD1 (6 bases). V was trimmed by 2 bases and J by 11 bases, leaving 9 bases between them. Germline CDR1 MNHEY, CDR2 SVGAGI. CDR3 length: 12 amino acids. CDR3 coding DNA: TGTGCCAGCAGTTACGCAGGGGATAAACTGTTTTTT. Translation gives CASSYAGDKLFF.

Worth noting for this clone: Other DNA sequences of this sample code for an identical CDR3. The genes are TRBV5-1 and TRBJ2-7; TRBD2 might be the D (6 bases). V was clipped by 0 bases and J by 4 bases, with 14 bases between them. This CDR3 is 15 amino acids long. CDR1 and CDR2 from the germline V gene are SGHRS and YFSETQ. Here the CDR3 DNA reads TGCGCCAGCAGCTTGGCCTGGGGGGAAGGGTACGAGCAGTACTTC. Its translation: CASSLAWGEGYEQYF.

The chain combines TRBV2 with TRBJ1-6, with 9 bases lining up with TRBD1. The CDR3 is 15 amino acids. The V gene end was trimmed by 6 bases and the J gene end by 11 bases; junction bases not matched to a gene: 11. Germline lookup yields CDR1 SNHLY and CDR2 FYNNEI. The CDR3 DNA follows: TGTGCCAGCAGGCCGCAGACAGGGGGTCAGGCACCCCTCCACTTT. Translating gives CASRPQTGGQAPLHF. The full variable domain, completed using reference TRBV2 and TRBJ1-6, is EPEVTQTPSHQVTQMGQEVILRCVPISNHLYFYWYRQILGQKVEFLVSFYNNEISEKSEIFDDQFSVERPDGSNFTLKIRSTKLEDSAMYFCASRPQTGGQAPLHFGNGTRLTVT.

The chain is built from TRBV7-9 and TRBJ1-6; D call uncertain. Trimming left V 5 bases short and J 3 bases short, with 11 bases between. In germline, CDR1 is SEHNR, CDR2 FQNEAQ (reference sequence). CDR3 length: 15 amino acids. CDR3 sequence reads: CASSLGGSYNSPLHF. The CDR3 DNA reads TGTGCCAGCAGCCTAGGCGGCAGCTATAATTCACCCCTCCACTTT.

The chain joins TRBV25-1 to TRBJ1-6, with D unresolved. There are 12 residues in the CDR3. Germline V gives CDR1 MGHDK, CDR2 SYGVNS. Trimming took off 8 bases at V and 1 base at J, with 3 bases between the two ends. The CDR3, as DNA: TGTGCCAGCGAGTCCTATAATTCACCCCTCCACTTT. Translating gives CASESYNSPLHF. Using reference TRBV25-1 and TRBJ1-6 for the parts outside the CDR3, the full variable domain is EADIYQTPRYLVIGTGKKITLECSQTMGHDKMYWYQQDPGMELHLIHYSYGVNSTEKGDLSSESTVSRIRTEHFPLTLESARPSHTSQYLCASESYNSPLHFGNGTRLTVT.

In this sample, this clone turned up once. CDR3 in DNA: TGTGCCAGCAGTAGGGACAGGGAAGGTCAGCCCCAGCATTTT. It encodes CASSRDREGQPQHF. The rearrangement joins TRBV7-9 to TRBJ1-5; 9 positions agree with TRBD1. Germline V lookup: CDR1 SEHNR, CDR2 FQNEAQ (reference sequence). V lost 6 bases, J lost 6 bases, and 6 bases stayed unmatched. The CDR3 totals 14 residues.

The chain combines TRBV7-2 with TRBJ1-1; D might be TRBD1 (6 bases). Germline assignment: CDR1 SGHTA and CDR2 FQGNSA. The CDR3 loop spans 14 amino acids. V shed 6 bases and J shed 4 bases, with 15 bases lying between them. The CDR3 DNA reads TGTGCCAGCAGTCTAACAGGGTTGGCCACTGAAGCTTTCTTT. Its translation: CASSLTGLATEAFF.

The chain joins TRBV6-5 to TRBJ2-1; D unclear. Germline V gene lookup returns CDR1 MNHEY and CDR2 SVGAGI. Trimming took 0 bases from V and 6 from J, leaving 6 bases between them. CDR3 length: 13 residues. CDR3 loop: CASSYSYINEQFF. Here the CDR3 DNA reads TGTGCCAGCAGTTACTCTTACATCAATGAGCAGTTCTTC.

The V call is TRBV28, the J call TRBJ1-5; D is possibly TRBD1 (6 bases). Germline-derived CDR1 and CDR2 are MDHEN and SYDVKM. This CDR3 is built from 16 residues. V lost 2 bases to trimming and J lost 0 bases, with 11 bases between them. As DNA, the CDR3 is TGTGCCAGCAGTTTACCCGGGACAAGTAGCAATCAGCCCCAGCATTTT. It is translated as CASSLPGTSSNQPQHF.

This chain joins TRBV27 and TRBJ2-3; D may be TRBD1 or TRBD2 (6 bases each). Germline CDR1 and CDR2: MNHEY and SMNVEV (reference sequence). The CDR3 contains 16 residues. V lost 2 bases to trimming and J lost 4 bases, with 16 bases between them. The CDR3 loop is CASSLTRVEGADTQYF. The CDR3 nucleotides read TGTGCCAGCAGTTTAACCAGGGTGGAGGGGGCAGATACGCAGTATTTT.

V gene TRBV7-6 combines with J gene TRBJ2-7; D is unresolved. V lost 6 bases and J lost 1, with 10 bases in between. CDR1 and CDR2 from the germline V gene are SGHVS and FNYEAQ. The CDR3 runs to 13 residues. This chain's CDR3 is CASRPSASYEQYF. The DNA for the CDR3 is TGTGCCAGCAGACCGAGCGCTTCCTACGAGCAGTACTTC.